Shown below are 27 T cell receptor beta chains from a single sample sequenced in a study of PD-1 blockade in classical Hodgkin lymphoma (dated by TCRdb to the early 2020s). Library creation used the immunoSEQ multiplex PCR assay. The table was pulled from immuneACCESS by TCRdb, which kept in-frame rearrangements only. Such tables lose some clones; where checked, under half of the loss comes from unresolved V genes, and the rest has no known cause. This sample holds more than 70,000 clones; over 90% were observed only once. The ten largest clones take up approximately 2.4% of the sample. The time point label, as the study defines it: cycle 2 day 1 (C2D1) of nivolumab. Every trial patient had relapsed following autologous stem cell transplantation, and prior brentuximab vedotin exposure was what differed among cohorts A, B and C. The material was peripheral blood mononuclear cells (PBMCs), obtained before the second cycle of nivolumab. Source of these receptors: a human donor with classical Hodgkin lymphoma.

The rearrangement joins TRBV7-9 to TRBJ2-7, with 13 bases aligning to TRBD2. The CDR3 sequence is 14 residues long. Germline-derived CDR1 and CDR2 are SEHNR and FQNEAQ (reference sequence). V gave up 5 bases and J gave up 4 bases; unmatched junction bases: 2. The CDR3 nucleotides are TGTGCCAGCAGCCGACTAGCGGGAGGATACGAGCAGTACTTC. This gives the protein CASSRLAGGYEQYF.

This chain connects TRBV6-5 to TRBJ2-7; 10 bases align to TRBD1. The CDR3 is made up of 15 amino acids. Per germline, CDR1 MNHEY and CDR2 SVGAGI. With 5 bases clipped from V and 9 bases from J, the junction kept 13 bases outside the gene matches. The CDR3 spells CASSREDRGKGGQYF. CDR3 sequence (DNA): TGTGCCAGCAGTAGAGAGGACAGGGGGAAGGGCGGGCAGTACTTC.

CDR3 protein: CASSAQRGQGGYTF. CDR3 DNA sequence: TGTGCCAGCAGTGCCCAGAGGGGGCAGGGAGGCTACACCTTC. J is TRBJ1-2 and V is TRBV28; the match to TRBD1 covers 7 bases. This CDR3 contains 14 residues. Unmatched junction bases numbered 11, after V lost 5 bases and J lost 8 bases. CDR1 and CDR2 from the germline V gene are MDHEN and SYDVKM.

The chain carries TRBV5-4 and TRBJ1-1; no clear D gene. The CDR3 is 13 residues long. Trimming stripped 0 bases from V and 10 bases from J, with 13 bases between. The germline gives CDR1 SGHNT, CDR2 YYREEE (reference sequence). The CDR3 loop reads CASSLALYEGAFF. For the CDR3, the DNA is TGTGCCAGCAGCTTGGCTCTCTACGAGGGAGCTTTCTTT.

The chain couples TRBV18 to TRBJ2-1; 10 bases agree with TRBD1. This CDR3 spans 14 amino acids. Germline CDR1 KGHSH, CDR2 LQKENI. The junction had 3 bases not matched to a gene; V was cut back by 3 bases and J by 7 bases. As DNA, the CDR3 is TGTGCCAGCTCACCGGGACAGGGGATTAATGAGCAGTTCTTC. The encoded protein is CASSPGQGINEQFF. The whole variable domain, remainder taken from reference TRBV18 and TRBJ2-1, is NAGVMQNPRHLVRRRGQEARLRCSPMKGHSHVYWYRQLPEEGLKFMVYLQKENIIDESGMPKERFSAEFPKEGPSILRIQQVVRGDSAAYFCASSPGQGINEQFFGPGTRLTVL.

The chain employs TRBV28 and TRBJ1-5; TRBD1 is a possible D gene (6 bases). The CDR3 is 14 residues long. Germline-derived CDR1 and CDR2 are MDHEN and SYDVKM. V was trimmed by 5 bases and J by 2 bases, leaving 10 bases between them. CDR3 coding DNA: TGTGCCAGCAGTCGCGGACAGCGCAATCAGCCCCAGCATTTT. It yields the protein CASSRGQRNQPQHF.

This clone was counted only a few times. This chain uses TRBV5-4 with TRBJ1-1; D call uncertain. Germline V gene data show CDR1 as SGHNT and CDR2 as YYREEE (reference sequence). Trimming shortened V by 3 bases and J by 3 bases, and 9 bases separated the two germline ends. The CDR3 covers 13 residues. The CDR3 nucleotides read TGTGCCAGCAGCTATGACATCTACACTGAAGCTTTCTTT. Translated: CASSYDIYTEAFF.

V and J are TRBV2 and TRBJ2-4, with 10 bases matching TRBD2. Germline CDR1 and CDR2: SNHLY and FYNNEI. CDR3 length equals 18 residues. The trim removed 2 bases at V and 8 bases at J, leaving 15 bases unmatched. The CDR3, as DNA: TGTGCCAGCAGTGAACGGAGCGGGAGGGCCCGGCCCCGGTACATTCAGTACTTC. Translation: CASSERSGRARPRYIQYF.

Turning to this clone: A read error may produce the germline difference seen at one junction end. This rearrangement joins TRBV7-7 to TRBJ2-6, with D hard to call. CDR3 size: 13 residues. The germline V gene encodes CDR1 SSHAT and CDR2 FNYEAQ (reference sequence). The CDR3 DNA reads as TGTGCTAGCAGCTTACCTGGGGCCAACGTCCTGACTTTC. Its protein product is CASSLPGANVLTF.

J is TRBJ2-7 and V is TRBV10-1, with D uncertain. The CDR3 covers 15 residues. CDR1 is WNHNN and CDR2 is SYGVQD in the germline V gene (reference sequence). Trimming left V 4 bases short and J 2 bases short, with 15 bases between. CDR3 DNA: TGCGCCAGCAGTGGCGGACCGAAGAACACCTACGAGCAGTACTTC. It is translated as CASSGGPKNTYEQYF.

The rearrangement joins TRBV27 to TRBJ2-2; D may match TRBD1 or TRBD2 (6 bases each). The ends were cut back, 7 bases at V and 5 bases at J, with 23 bases in the middle. The germline V gene encodes CDR1 MNHEY and CDR2 SMNVEV (reference sequence). The CDR3 sequence is 17 residues long. CDR3: CASNRGGPGNRTGELFF. CDR3 nucleotide sequence: TGTGCCAGCAATCGTGGGGGGCCAGGGAACCGGACCGGGGAGCTGTTTTTT.

V is TRBV27 and J is TRBJ1-1; D is perhaps TRBD1 (6 bases). There are 17 residues in the CDR3. V was trimmed by 2 bases and J by 2 bases, leaving 18 bases between them. Looked up from germline, CDR1 is MNHEY and CDR2 is SMNVEV (reference sequence). CDR3 residues: CASSLSRGRLLNTEAFF. CDR3 DNA sequence: TGTGCCAGCAGTTTAAGCAGGGGCCGACTCCTAAACACTGAAGCTTTCTTT.

The chain recombines TRBV5-1 with TRBJ2-5; 8 nucleotides agree with TRBD2. V was pared by 2 bases and J by 4 bases, with 4 bases of the junction left unmatched. The CDR3 contains 14 residues. Germline CDR1 reads SGHRS; CDR2 reads YFSETQ. This CDR3 reads CASSFRRGGETQYF. The CDR3 DNA is TGCGCCAGCAGCTTCCGCCGGGGGGGAGAGACCCAGTACTTC. Filled out from reference TRBV5-1 and TRBJ2-5, the complete variable domain reads KAGVTQTPRYLIKTRGQQVTLSCSPISGHRSVSWYQQTPGQGLQFLFEYFSETQRNKGNFPGRFSGRQFSNSRSEMNVSTLELGDSALYLCASSFRRGGETQYFGPGTRLLVL.

DNA for the CDR3: TGTGCCAGCAGCGTTGCGGGGGGCGACTATGGCTACACCTTC. The encoded protein is CASSVAGGDYGYTF. J is TRBJ1-2 and V is TRBV9, with D possibly being TRBD1 (6 bases). CDR3 length: 14 residues. The germline V and J ends were trimmed by 2 bases and 3 bases, with 11 bases remaining between them. From germline, CDR1 is SGDLS and CDR2 YYNGEE. The variable domain in full, completed from reference TRBV9 and TRBJ1-2, reads DSGVTQTPKHLITATGQRVTLRCSPRSGDLSVYWYQQSLDQGLQFLIQYYNGEERAKGNILERFSAQQFPDLHSELNLSSLELGDSALYFCASSVAGGDYGYTFGSGTRLTVV.

The chain employs TRBV4-1 and TRBJ2-3; D is unresolved. Trimming took 4 bases from V and 1 from J, leaving 12 bases between them. Germline V gene lookup returns CDR1 MGHRA and CDR2 YSYEKL. CDR3 length: 15 amino acids. CDR3 sequence: CASSPAPTRTDTQYF. CDR3 coding DNA: TGCGCCAGCAGCCCAGCCCCAACTCGCACAGATACGCAGTATTTT.

V usage is TRBV6-5 and J usage is TRBJ1-2; the match to TRBD1 covers 9 bases. Losses at the gene ends were 5 bases for V and 4 bases for J; bases not matched to a gene: 8. CDR1 and CDR2 (germline): MNHEY, SVGAGI. CDR3 size: 15 residues. CDR3 residues: CASSPDRGFPYGYTF. DNA of the CDR3: TGTGCCAGCAGTCCGGACAGGGGATTTCCCTATGGCTACACCTTC.

In this sample, this clone turned up once. The rearrangement uses TRBV29-1 and TRBJ1-1; D is unclear. With 4 bases removed from V and 0 bases from J, the gap between germline ends came to 12 bases. The CDR3 loop spans 14 amino acids. CDR1 and CDR2 (germline): SQVTM, ANQGSEA. The CDR3 sequence: CSVVGSPMNTEAFF. Here the CDR3 DNA reads TGCAGCGTTGTTGGGTCCCCCATGAACACTGAAGCTTTCTTT. Full variable domain (remainder filled in from reference TRBV29-1 and TRBJ1-1): SAVISQKPSRDICQRGTSLTIQCQVDSQVTMMFWYRQQPGQSLTLIATANQGSEATYESGFVIDKFPISRPNLTFSTLTVSNMSPEDSSIYLCSVVGSPMNTEAFFGQGTRLTVV.

The chain uses TRBV30 and TRBJ2-7, with 15 bases fitting TRBD2. This CDR3 has 18 residues. Trimming removed 0 bases from V and 5 bases from J; junction bases left unmatched: 11. Germline CDR1 GTSNPN, CDR2 SVGIG (reference sequence). The CDR3 reads CAWSVFWTSGRVLNEQYF. The CDR3 bases are TGTGCCTGGAGTGTTTTCTGGACTAGCGGGAGGGTTTTGAACGAGCAGTACTTC.

The chain combines TRBV30 with TRBJ1-5; the match to TRBD1 covers 9 bases. CDR3 length: 13 residues. CDR1 is GTSNPN and CDR2 is SVGIG in the germline V gene (reference sequence). V lost 5 bases and J lost 3; bases outside the gene matches: 2. The CDR3 region is CAWGTGLNQPQHF. The CDR3 DNA sequence: TGTGCCTGGGGGACAGGGCTCAATCAGCCCCAGCATTTT.

V and J are TRBV28 and TRBJ1-1; D may be TRBD1 (5 bases). V lost 7 bases to trimming and J lost 4 bases, with 16 bases between them. This CDR3 contains 14 residues. From germline, CDR1 is MDHEN and CDR2 SYDVKM. This chain's CDR3 is CASITLGRGTEAFF. Written as DNA, the CDR3 is TGTGCCAGCATTACGTTGGGGAGGGGCACTGAAGCTTTCTTT.

This chain uses TRBV6-5 with TRBJ1-1, with D unclear. CDR3 length: 13 residues. The germline gives CDR1 MNHEY, CDR2 SVGAGI. V shed 6 bases and J shed 6 bases, with 14 bases lying between them. The CDR3 DNA reads as TGTGCCAGCAGCCCTAGGCCAGGCTCTGAAGCTTTCTTT. Amino acid sequence: CASSPRPGSEAFF.

V gene TRBV28 combines with J gene TRBJ2-3; 10 nucleotides agree with TRBD2. The CDR3 length is 19 residues. Trimming took 4 bases from V and 2 from J; bases not matched to a gene: 15. Germline V gene lookup returns CDR1 MDHEN and CDR2 SYDVKM. In DNA form, the CDR3 reads TGTGCCAGCAGTTCCATAGACCCTCTACTAGCGGGACCCACAGATACGCAGTATTTT. This sequence encodes CASSSIDPLLAGPTDTQYF.

The V call is TRBV18, the J call TRBJ1-2, with no clear D. The germline CDR1 and CDR2 sequences are KGHSH and LQKENI. Trimming cost V 3 bases and J 4 bases, with 15 bases left between them. This CDR3 comprises 15 residues. The CDR3 bases are TGTGCCAGCTCACCTCTAGGTGGAAAGGCCTATGGCTACACCTTC. Translating it yields CASSPLGGKAYGYTF.

The genes are TRBV7-8 and TRBJ2-7; the D is unclear. V was shortened by 0 bases and J by 2 bases, with 5 bases between the two germline ends. Germline V gene data show CDR1 as SGHVS and CDR2 as FQNEAQ. The CDR3 spans 13 residues. The CDR3 is CASSLAETYEQYF. Written as DNA, the CDR3 is TGTGCCAGCAGCTTAGCGGAGACCTACGAGCAGTACTTC.

The genes are TRBV19 and TRBJ1-3; D call uncertain. The CDR3 length is 16 residues. The V gene lost 6 bases and the J gene lost 0 bases, with 15 bases spanning the gap. From germline, CDR1 is LNHDA and CDR2 SQIVND (reference sequence). The CDR3 here is CASRFLGEASGNTIYF. CDR3 nucleotide sequence: TGTGCCAGTAGGTTTCTCGGGGAAGCCTCTGGAAACACCATATATTTT. Together with reference TRBV19 and TRBJ1-3, the CDR3 gives the full variable domain: DGGITQSPKYLFRKEGQNVTLSCEQNLNHDAMYWYRQDPGQGLRLIYYSQIVNDFQKGDIAEGYSVSREKKESFPLTVTSAQKNPTAFYLCASRFLGEASGNTIYFGEGSWLTVV.

This CDR3 is CASSLVGSQDEQYF. The DNA of the CDR3 is TGCGCCAGCAGCTTGGTGGGGAGTCAGGACGAGCAGTACTTC. The rearrangement uses TRBV5-1 and TRBJ2-7; D possibly corresponds to TRBD2 (5 bases). Germline assignment: CDR1 SGHRS and CDR2 YFSETQ. The CDR3 runs to 14 residues. V lost 0 bases, J lost 5 bases, and 12 bases lay in between.

In DNA form, the CDR3 reads TGTGCCAGCAGCTTGTGGGACACCCCTGGAAACACCATATATTTT. Translating it yields CASSLWDTPGNTIYF. V and J are TRBV5-4 and TRBJ1-3; the D gene is possibly TRBD1 (6 bases). This CDR3 region has 15 residues. The V end lost 1 base, the J end lost 2 bases, and 10 bases lay between the germline ends. Germline assignment: CDR1 SGHNT and CDR2 YYREEE (reference sequence).